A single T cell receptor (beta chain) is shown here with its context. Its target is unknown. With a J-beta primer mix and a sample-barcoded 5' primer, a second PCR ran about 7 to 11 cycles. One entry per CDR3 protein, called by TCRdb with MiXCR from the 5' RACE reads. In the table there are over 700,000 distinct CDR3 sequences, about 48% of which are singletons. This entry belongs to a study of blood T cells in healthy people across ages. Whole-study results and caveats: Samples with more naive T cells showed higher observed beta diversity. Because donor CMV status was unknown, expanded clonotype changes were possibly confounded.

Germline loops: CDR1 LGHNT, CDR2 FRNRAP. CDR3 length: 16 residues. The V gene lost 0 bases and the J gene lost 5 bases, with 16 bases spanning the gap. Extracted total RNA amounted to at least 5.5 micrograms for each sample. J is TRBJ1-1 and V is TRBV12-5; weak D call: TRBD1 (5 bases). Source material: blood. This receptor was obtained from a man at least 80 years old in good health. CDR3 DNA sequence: TGTGCTAGTGGTTTGGTACTGGAGGGGAAGCGGACTGAAGCTTTCTTT. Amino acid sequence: CASGLVLEGKRTEAFF.